This T cell receptor (beta chain) is drawn from a study of CD8 T cells in ankylosing spondylitis. Findings and caveats of the study: Seven to nine highly homologous variants made up a TCR beta motif, and this motif appeared characteristic of ankylosing spondylitis blood. In the blood and synovial fluid of reactive arthritis, some motif variants had been previously reported. Researchers report that disease-linked clones proved CD8+ and relatively rare in peripheral blood. The authors reported significant enrichment of disease-linked clones in matched ankylosing spondylitis synovial fluid.

Comment on this clonotype: Its antigen remains unknown.

This CDR3 region has 15 residues. Between the trimmed V and J ends, which lost 7 bases and 3 bases, there was a span of 17 bases. CDR1 SGHRS and CDR2 YFSETQ come from the germline V gene. Molecular-barcoded quantitative 5'-RACE produced these TCR beta libraries. TCRdb ran MiXCR on the 5' RACE reads and lists one entry per CDR3 protein. The sample records over 700,000 distinct CDR3 sequences, roughly 19% being singletons. V is TRBV5-1 and J is TRBJ2-1; D ambiguous. This sequence originates from a male donor with ankylosing spondylitis. The sequenced sample was blood, either unsorted or a sorted T cell fraction (not recorded which). The CDR3 loop is CASADRSSNYNEQFF. CDR3 bases: TGCGCCAGCGCCGACCGGAGCTCAAACTACAATGAGCAGTTCTTC.